These T cell receptor beta chains were read from a single sample in a study of blood T cell repertoires in COVID-19. Some clones are missing from TCRdb's copy, which holds only in-frame ones; the method was immunoSEQ multiplex PCR. The table includes a few hundred thousand clones, 80% to 90% detected once. Sequences were obtained from peripheral blood. The receptors originated from a woman in her seventies with COVID-19, enrolled during active disease. Each CDR3 is given with its conserved first and last residue. D genes are given only for firm matches. Only part of the rows carry a size: once, few, many, or a class if the clone is expanded.

TRBD1	-	TRBV30	TRBJ2-4	TGTGCCTGGAGTGTTGTGACAGGGTGGGCCGGCAAAAACATTCAGTACTTC	CAWSVVTGWAGKNIQYF
-	-	TRBV15	TRBJ1-6	TGTGCCACCAGCAGAGATAGAGACTATAATTCACCCCTCCACTTT	CATSRDRDYNSPLHF
-	few	TRBV28	TRBJ1-5	TGTGCCACCTTCAGGGGTTTCAGTCAGCCCCAGCATTTT	CATFRGFSQPQHF
TRBD1	-	TRBV10-3	TRBJ2-3	TGTGCCATCATGGGGACAGGGAGGAAAGATACGCAGTATTTT	CAIMGTGRKDTQYF
TRBD1	-	TRBV6-5	TRBJ1-4	TGTGCCAGCAGCCAGTCCGGGACAGGGAATGAAAAACTGTTTTTT	CASSQSGTGNEKLFF
-	few	TRBV23-1	TRBJ2-3	TGCGCCAGCAGTCAATGGACGGGGGACAGCACAGATACGCAGTATTTT	CASSQWTGDSTDTQYF
TRBD1	-	TRBV7-2	TRBJ1-6	TGTGCCAGCAGAGACGGACAGGGGCGTTCACCCCTCCACTTT	CASRDGQGRSPLHF
TRBD2	-	TRBV5-6	TRBJ2-3	TGTGCCAGCAGCTTCTTGGGGGGAACTAGCGGAACAGATACGCAGTATTTT	CASSFLGGTSGTDTQYF
-	-	TRBV19	TRBJ1-4	TGTGCCAGTAGTATTTCCGGGAATGAAAAACTGTTTTTT	CASSISGNEKLFF
TRBD1	-	TRBV19	TRBJ1-2	TGTGCCAGTAGTATTGGTCAGGGGGCAATTGGCTACACCTTC	CASSIGQGAIGYTF
-	-	TRBV21-1	TRBJ2-3	TGTGCCAGCAGCAAAGCGGGAGGGCCACTGGAGAGCACAGATACGCAGTATTTT	CASSKAGGPLESTDTQYF
TRBD1	-	TRBV15	TRBJ2-1	TGTGCCACCAGCAGAGGGAGACAGGGGGTTTACAATGAGCAGTTCTTC	CATSRGRQGVYNEQFF
TRBD1	-	TRBV10-3	TRBJ2-5	TGTGCCATCAGCAAAAGACAGGGCCAAGAGACCCAGTACTTC	CAISKRQGQETQYF
-	-	TRBV18	TRBJ2-3	TGTGCCAGCTCACCGGAAGGGGTGTCCGGCACAGATACGCAGTATTTT	CASSPEGVSGTDTQYF
-	once	TRBV5-4	TRBJ2-1	TGTGCCAGCAGCTTGGGCGGAGGTCGGTTCTATGAGCAGTTCTTC	CASSLGGGRFYEQFF
TRBD1	-	TRBV5-4	TRBJ1-2	TGTGCCAGCAGCTCGGACAGGGGGCGTTATGGCTACACCTTC	CASSSDRGRYGYTF
-	-	TRBV21-1	TRBJ1-5	TGTGCCAGCAGCACCGGGACAGACCGCTCCCGTCTAAGGAATCAGCCCCAGCATTTT	CASSTGTDRSRLRNQPQHF
-	-	TRBV2	TRBJ1-1	TGTGCCAGCAGTGTTCTACTGAACACTGAAGCTTTCTTT	CASSVLLNTEAFF
-	-	TRBV11-2	TRBJ1-1	TGTGCCAGCAGCCTAATGACAGTAGCTTTAGATGAAGCTTTCTTT	CASSLMTVALDEAFF
TRBD2	-	TRBV3-1/TRBV3-2	TRBJ2-7	TGTGCCAGCAGTCCCGTAGCGGGAAGGACCGAGCAGTACTTC	CASSPVAGRTEQYF
TRBD2	-	TRBV7-6	TRBJ2-1	TGTGCCAGCAGACGACTAGCGGGGGGGAATGAGCAGTTCTTC	CASRRLAGGNEQFF
-	-	TRBV9	TRBJ1-3	TGTGCCAGCAGCCCTTCTGGAAACACCATATATTTT	CASSPSGNTIYF
TRBD1	-	TRBV5-1	TRBJ1-2	TGCGCCAGCAGCTTGACAGGGGGTAACGGCTACACCTTC	CASSLTGGNGYTF
-	-	TRBV18	TRBJ1-2	TGTGCCAGCTCACCGGACAGTAACTATGGCTACACCTTC	CASSPDSNYGYTF
TRBD1	-	TRBV28	TRBJ1-1	TGTGCCAGCAGTCTCTTGACAGGGGACATTGAAGCTTTCTTT	CASSLLTGDIEAFF
-	-	TRBV12-2	TRBJ2-7	TGTGCAAGTCGCTTAGCGTGCTCGACAGCGGGACGTCCCTACGAGCAGTACTTC	CASRLACSTAGRPYEQYF